This T cell receptor (beta chain) is drawn from a study of T-cell reconstitution after alpha-beta-depleted transplantation in children. Regarding the study as a whole: Surviving recipient T cells and intrathymic progenitors accounted for some patients' high TCRbeta diversity at day 60. Reportedly, alpha-beta T cells present about two months post-transplant originated from several hundred expanded clones of graft origin. One year after transplant, T-cell counts and diversity came mostly from newly produced T cells.

The table lists this clonotype with many counts. Its cognate antigen is unknown. V shed 1 base and J shed 2 bases, with 14 bases lying between them. In germline, CDR1 is SGHTA, CDR2 FQGNSA. The CDR3 spans 16 residues. During its preparation, the TCRbeta library received unique molecular identifiers. TCRdb itself ran the PCR reads through MiXCR, one entry per CDR3 protein. The sample includes more than 300,000 distinct CDR3 sequences, about 17% of them seen just once. The sequence came from a male patient aged 2 to 10 who had a stem cell transplant for acute lymphoblastic leukemia, so the T cells may come from the graft donor. The sequencing used PBMCs, mostly from graft donor cells, collected 360 days after TCRalphabeta/CD19-depleted stem cell transplant. The gene calls are TRBV7-2 and TRBJ2-5; the D gene is possibly TRBD2 (5 bases). The chain's CDR3 is CASSLEGRGWQETQYF. CDR3 coding DNA: TGTGCCAGCAGCTTAGAGGGTCGGGGTTGGCAAGAGACCCAGTACTTC.